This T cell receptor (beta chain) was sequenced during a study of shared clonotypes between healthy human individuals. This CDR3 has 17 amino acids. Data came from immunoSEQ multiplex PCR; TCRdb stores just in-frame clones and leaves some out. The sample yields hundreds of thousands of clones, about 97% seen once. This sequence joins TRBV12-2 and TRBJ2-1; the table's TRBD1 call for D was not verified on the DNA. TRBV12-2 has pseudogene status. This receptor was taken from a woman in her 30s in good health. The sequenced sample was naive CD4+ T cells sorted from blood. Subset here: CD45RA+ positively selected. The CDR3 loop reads CASRLGLQGSSYNEQFF. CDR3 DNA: TGTGCAAGTCGCTTAGGGCTACAGGGGAGCTCCTACAATGAGCAGTTCTTC.